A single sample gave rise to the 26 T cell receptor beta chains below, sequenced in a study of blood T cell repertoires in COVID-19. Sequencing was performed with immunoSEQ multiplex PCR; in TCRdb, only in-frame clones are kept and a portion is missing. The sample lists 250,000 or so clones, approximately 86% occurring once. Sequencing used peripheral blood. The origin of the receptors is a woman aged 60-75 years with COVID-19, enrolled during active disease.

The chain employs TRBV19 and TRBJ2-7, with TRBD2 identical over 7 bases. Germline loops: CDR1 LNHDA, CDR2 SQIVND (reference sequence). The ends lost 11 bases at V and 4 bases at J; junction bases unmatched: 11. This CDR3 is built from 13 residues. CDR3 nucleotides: TGTGCCTGTAAGGGGAGCGGGGAGTACGAGCAGTACTTC. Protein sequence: CACKGSGEYEQYF.

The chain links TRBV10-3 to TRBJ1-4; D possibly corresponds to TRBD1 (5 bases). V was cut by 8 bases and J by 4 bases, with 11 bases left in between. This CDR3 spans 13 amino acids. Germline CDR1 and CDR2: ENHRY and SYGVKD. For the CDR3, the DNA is TGTGCCATCTCTGCAGGGCTTAATGAAAAACTGTTTTTT. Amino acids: CAISAGLNEKLFF.

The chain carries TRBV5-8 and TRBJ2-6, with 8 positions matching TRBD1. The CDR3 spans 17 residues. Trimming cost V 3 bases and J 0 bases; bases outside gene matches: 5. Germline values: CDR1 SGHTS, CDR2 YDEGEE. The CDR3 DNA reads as TGTGCCAGCAGCTCCGGGACAGGAGCCTCTGGGGCCAACGTCCTGACTTTC. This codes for CASSSGTGASGANVLTF. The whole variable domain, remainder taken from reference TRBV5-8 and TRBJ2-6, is EAGVTQSPTHLIKTRGQQATLRCSPISGHTSVYWYQQALGLGLQFLLWYDEGEERNRGNFPPRFSGRQFPNYSSELNVNALELEDSALYLCASSSGTGASGANVLTFGAGSRLTVL.

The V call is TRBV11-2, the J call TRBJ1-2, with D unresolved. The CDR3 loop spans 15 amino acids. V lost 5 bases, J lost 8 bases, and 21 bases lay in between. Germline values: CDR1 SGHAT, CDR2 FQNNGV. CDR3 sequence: CASSTFAYAQLGYTF. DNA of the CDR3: TGTGCCAGCAGCACTTTTGCCTACGCGCAACTGGGCTACACCTTC.

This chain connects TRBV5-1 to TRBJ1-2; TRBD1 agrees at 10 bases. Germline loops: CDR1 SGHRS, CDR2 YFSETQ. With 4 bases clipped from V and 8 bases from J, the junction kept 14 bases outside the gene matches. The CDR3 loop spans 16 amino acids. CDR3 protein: CASSETGGARGRGYTF. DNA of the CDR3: TGCGCCAGCAGCGAGACAGGGGGCGCCCGGGGTAGGGGCTACACCTTC.

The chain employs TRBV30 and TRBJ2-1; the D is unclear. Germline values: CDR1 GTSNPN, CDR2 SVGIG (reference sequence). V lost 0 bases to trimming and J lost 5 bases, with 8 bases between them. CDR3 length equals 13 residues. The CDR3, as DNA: TGTGCCTGGAGTGTGCAACTGGACAATGAGCAGTTCTTC. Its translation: CAWSVQLDNEQFF.

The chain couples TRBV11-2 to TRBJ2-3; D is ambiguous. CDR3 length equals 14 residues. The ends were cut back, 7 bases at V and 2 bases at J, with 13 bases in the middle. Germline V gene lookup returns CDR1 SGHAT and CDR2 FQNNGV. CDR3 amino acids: CASTPRFVTDTQYF. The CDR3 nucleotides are TGTGCCAGCACCCCGCGGTTTGTCACAGATACGCAGTATTTT. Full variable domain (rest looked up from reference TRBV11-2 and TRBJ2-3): EAGVAQSPRYKIIEKRQSVAFWCNPISGHATLYWYQQILGQGPKLLIQFQNNGVVDDSQLPKDRFSAERLKGVDSTLKIQPAKLEDSAVYLCASTPRFVTDTQYFGPGTRLTVL.

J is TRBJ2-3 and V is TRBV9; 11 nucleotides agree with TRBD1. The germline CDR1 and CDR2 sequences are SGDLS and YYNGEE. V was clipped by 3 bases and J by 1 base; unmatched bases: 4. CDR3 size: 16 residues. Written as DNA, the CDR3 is TGTGCCAGCAGCGGAAGGACAGGGGGCGGCACAGATACGCAGTATTTT. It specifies CASSGRTGGGTDTQYF.

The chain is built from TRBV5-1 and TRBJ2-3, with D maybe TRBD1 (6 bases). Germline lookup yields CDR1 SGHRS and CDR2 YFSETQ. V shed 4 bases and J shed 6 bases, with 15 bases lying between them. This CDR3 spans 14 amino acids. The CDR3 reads CASSMIGGSDTQYF. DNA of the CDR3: TGCGCCAGCAGCATGATAGGGGGTTCGGATACGCAGTATTTT.

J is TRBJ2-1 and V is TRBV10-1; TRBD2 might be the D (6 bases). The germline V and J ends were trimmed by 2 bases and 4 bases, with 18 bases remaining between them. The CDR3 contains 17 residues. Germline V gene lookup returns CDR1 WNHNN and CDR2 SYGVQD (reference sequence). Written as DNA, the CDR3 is TGCGCCAGCAGTGAGAGTGTCCCGGGAGTTGGGTACAATGAGCAGTTCTTC. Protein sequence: CASSESVPGVGYNEQFF.

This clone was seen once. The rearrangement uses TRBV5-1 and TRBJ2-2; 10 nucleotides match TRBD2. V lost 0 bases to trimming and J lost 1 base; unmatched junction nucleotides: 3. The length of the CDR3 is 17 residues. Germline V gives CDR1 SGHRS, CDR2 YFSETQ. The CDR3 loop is CASSLALAGVNTGELFF. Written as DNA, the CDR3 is TGCGCCAGCAGCTTGGCCCTAGCGGGAGTGAACACCGGGGAGCTGTTTTTT.

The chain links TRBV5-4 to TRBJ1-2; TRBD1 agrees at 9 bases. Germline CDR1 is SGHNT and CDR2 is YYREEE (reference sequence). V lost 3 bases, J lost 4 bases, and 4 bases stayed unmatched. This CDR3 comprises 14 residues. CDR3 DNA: TGTGCCAGCAGCTGGCAGGGACAGGGCTATGGCTACACCTTC. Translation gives CASSWQGQGYGYTF.

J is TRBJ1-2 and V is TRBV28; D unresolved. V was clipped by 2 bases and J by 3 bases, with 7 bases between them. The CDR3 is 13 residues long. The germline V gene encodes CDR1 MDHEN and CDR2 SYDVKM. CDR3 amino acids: CASSLGQHYGYTF. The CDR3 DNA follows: TGTGCCAGCAGTTTAGGGCAACACTATGGCTACACCTTC.

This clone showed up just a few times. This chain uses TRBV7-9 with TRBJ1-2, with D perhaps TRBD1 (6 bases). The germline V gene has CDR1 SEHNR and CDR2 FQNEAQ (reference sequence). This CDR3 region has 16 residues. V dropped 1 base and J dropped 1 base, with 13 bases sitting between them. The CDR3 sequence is CASSLGNRVFNYGYTF. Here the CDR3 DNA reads TGTGCCAGCAGCTTAGGCAACAGGGTTTTTAACTATGGCTACACCTTC.

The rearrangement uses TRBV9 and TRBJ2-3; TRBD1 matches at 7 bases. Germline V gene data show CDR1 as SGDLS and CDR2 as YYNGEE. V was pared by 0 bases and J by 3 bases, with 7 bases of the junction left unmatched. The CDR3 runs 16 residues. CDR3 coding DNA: TGTGCCAGCAGCGTAGGGGTAGGGGGCAGTACAGATACGCAGTATTTT. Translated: CASSVGVGGSTDTQYF.

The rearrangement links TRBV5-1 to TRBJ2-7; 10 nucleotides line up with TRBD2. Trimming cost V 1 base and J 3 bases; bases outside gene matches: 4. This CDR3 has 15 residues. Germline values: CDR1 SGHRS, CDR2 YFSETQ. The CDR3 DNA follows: TGCGCCAGCAGCTTGACTAGCGGGGCCAACTACGAGCAGTACTTC. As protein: CASSLTSGANYEQYF.

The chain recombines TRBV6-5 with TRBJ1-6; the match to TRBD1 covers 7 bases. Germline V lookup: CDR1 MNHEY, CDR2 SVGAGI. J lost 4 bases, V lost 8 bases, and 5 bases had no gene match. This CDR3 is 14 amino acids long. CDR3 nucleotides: TGTGCCAGCTCCAGGACAGGTTATAATTCACCCCTCCACTTT. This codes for CASSRTGYNSPLHF.

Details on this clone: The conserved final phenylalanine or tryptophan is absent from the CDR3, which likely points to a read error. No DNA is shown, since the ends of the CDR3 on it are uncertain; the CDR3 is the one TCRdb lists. CDR3 sequence reads: CASSFRAGAATL. V usage is TRBV28 and J usage is TRBJ2-3; the tabulated D call, TRBD2, remains unverified against the DNA. Germline V gene lookup returns CDR1 MDHEN and CDR2 SYDVKM. The CDR3 extends over 12 residues, inclusive of both ends.

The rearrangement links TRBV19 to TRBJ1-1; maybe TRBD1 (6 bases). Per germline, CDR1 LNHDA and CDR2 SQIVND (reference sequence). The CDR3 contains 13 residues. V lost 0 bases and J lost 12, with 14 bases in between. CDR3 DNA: TGTGCCAGTAGTATAGACGACAGGTTCTCGACTTTCTTT. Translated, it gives CASSIDDRFSTFF.

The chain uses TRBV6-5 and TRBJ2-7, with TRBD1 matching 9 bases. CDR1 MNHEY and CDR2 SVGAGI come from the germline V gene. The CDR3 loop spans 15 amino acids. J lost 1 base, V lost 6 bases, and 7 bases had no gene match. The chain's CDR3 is CASSRPGQGSYEQYF. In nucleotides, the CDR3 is TGTGCCAGCAGCCGTCCCGGACAGGGGTCCTACGAGCAGTACTTC.

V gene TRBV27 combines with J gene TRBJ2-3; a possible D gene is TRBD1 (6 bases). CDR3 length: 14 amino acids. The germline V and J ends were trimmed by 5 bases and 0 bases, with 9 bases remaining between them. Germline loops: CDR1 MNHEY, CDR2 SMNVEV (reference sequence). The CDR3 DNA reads TGTGCCAGCAGTAAGACAGGAAGCACAGATACGCAGTATTTT. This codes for CASSKTGSTDTQYF.

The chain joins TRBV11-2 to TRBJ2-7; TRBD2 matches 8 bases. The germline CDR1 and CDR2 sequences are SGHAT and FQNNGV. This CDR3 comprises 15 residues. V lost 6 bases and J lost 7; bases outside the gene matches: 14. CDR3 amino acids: CASRVIREGRSEQYF. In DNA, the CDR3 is TGTGCCAGCAGAGTCATCCGGGAGGGCCGGAGTGAGCAGTACTTC.

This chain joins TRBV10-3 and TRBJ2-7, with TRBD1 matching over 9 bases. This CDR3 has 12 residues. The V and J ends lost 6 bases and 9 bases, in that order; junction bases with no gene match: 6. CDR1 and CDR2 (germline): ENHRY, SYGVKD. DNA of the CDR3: TGTGCCATCAGCCCGGGACAGGGACCGCAGTACTTC. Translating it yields CAISPGQGPQYF.

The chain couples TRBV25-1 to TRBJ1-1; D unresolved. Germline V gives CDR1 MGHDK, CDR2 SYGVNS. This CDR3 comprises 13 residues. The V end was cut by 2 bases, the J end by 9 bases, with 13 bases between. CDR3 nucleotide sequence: TGTGCCAGCAGTGAAGGAGGTGCAGAAAAAGCTTTCTTT. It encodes CASSEGGAEKAFF.

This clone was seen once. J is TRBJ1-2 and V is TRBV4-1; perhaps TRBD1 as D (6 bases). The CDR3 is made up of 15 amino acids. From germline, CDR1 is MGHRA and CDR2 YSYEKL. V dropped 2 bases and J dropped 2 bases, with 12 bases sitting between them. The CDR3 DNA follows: TGCGCCAGCAGCCAAAGCCAGGGGAACAACTATGGCTACACCTTC. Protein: CASSQSQGNNYGYTF.

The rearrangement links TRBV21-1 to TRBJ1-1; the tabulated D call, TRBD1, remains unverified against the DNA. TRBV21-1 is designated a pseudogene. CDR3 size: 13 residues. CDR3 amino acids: CASSKKGDTEAFF. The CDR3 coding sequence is TGTGCCAGCAGCAAGAAGGGGGATACTGAAGCTTTCTTT.